Sequencing of this T cell receptor (beta chain) was carried out in a study of technical replicates of blood from four donors. Measured with immunoSEQ multiplex PCR; TCRdb has only the in-frame clones, and not every one. This table holds roughly 81,000 clones, 65% to 90% found once. The CDR3 has 15 residues. Losses at the gene ends were 5 bases for V and 3 bases for J; bases not matched to a gene: 9. Germline V gene data show CDR1 as LNHDA and CDR2 as SQIVND (reference sequence). The V call is TRBV19, the J call TRBJ1-1; 7 bases map to TRBD1. Material: PBMCs. The clonotype originates from a human donor in good health. Some clones in this sample may be carry-over from other donors' samples. The CDR3 here is CASSPESGGYTEAFF. The CDR3 region has the DNA TGTGCCAGTAGTCCGGAATCAGGGGGATACACTGAAGCTTTCTTT.